This T cell receptor (beta chain) was captured in a study of T cells after yellow fever vaccination. V shed 0 bases and J shed 5 bases, with 11 bases lying between them. Germline V gene sequence: CDR1 ENHRY, CDR2 SYGVKD. The CDR3 is 14 residues long. MiXCR, run by TCRdb on the 5' RACE reads, gives a single entry per CDR3 protein. This table has approximately 450,000 distinct CDR3 sequences, approximately 19% appearing once. The source was PBMCs, collected before the yellow fever booster vaccination. V gene TRBV10-3 combines with J gene TRBJ2-7, with D maybe TRBD2 (5 bases). The TCR comes from a man aged 18 to 30 who received the YFV17D yellow fever vaccine. In nucleotides, the CDR3 is TGTGCCATCAGTGAGTCTTCCGGGATTCACGAGCAGTACTTC. Translating gives CAISESSGIHEQYF.